This record concerns one TCR beta chain sequence. The data were taken from a study of T cell clones after liver transplantation. Study summary: In this trial, immunosuppression withdrawal was attempted within 2 years of liver transplant. Post-transplant blood was tracked for graft-donor-reactive T cell clones identified in a pre-transplant mixed lymphocyte reaction. Subjects received no induction therapy and standard immunosuppression until randomization at 12-24 months post-transplant. Samples came pre-transplant, pre-randomization before withdrawal, and post-randomization after withdrawal ended.

Germline loops: CDR1 SEHNR, CDR2 FQNEAQ (reference sequence). The V and J ends lost 1 base and 10 bases respectively, with 8 bases between them. The CDR3 consists of 13 residues. Sequencing used immunoSEQ multiplex PCR; TCRdb keeps in-frame clones, though not all of them. This table has tens of thousands of clones, roughly 80% appearing once. This sequence originates from a human patient who received a liver transplant. Some T cells may be transferred from the graft donor. The source material was CD4+ T cells from blood, sampled around 50 months after liver transplant. V and J are TRBV7-9 and TRBJ1-6; possible D gene TRBD1, 6 bases. This CDR3 reads CASSLEGESPLHF. In nucleotides, the CDR3 is TGTGCCAGCAGCTTAGAGGGGGAATCACCCCTCCACTTT.